The 7 T cell receptor beta chains below come from one sample, sequenced in a study of CXCR3-negative and CXCR3-positive naive CD8 T cells. Study outcomes and limitations: The TRB CDR3s that CXCR3-positive naive cells carried were more hydrophobic than those of CXCR3-negative naive cells.

For these TCRs, the target antigens are not known. Libraries of TRB cDNA were made by 5' RACE and carried UMIs. No DNA is given; TCRdb re-called the 5' RACE reads and lists each CDR3 protein once. This sample's table reports approximately 130,000 distinct CDR3 sequences. Sequenced input: naive CXCR3+ CD8+ T cells from blood. As to subset: CD45RO-CCR7+CD27+CD95- naive CD8+ T cells expressing CXCR3 (TNR3+). These receptors originate from a human donor in good health. Some clones in this sample may be carry-over from other donors' samples.

The J gene is TRBJ2-7, the V gene TRBV5-1; TCRdb reports TRBD2, a call that lacks DNA to check it against. The CDR3 is 15 residues long. CDR1 and CDR2 from the germline V gene are SGHRS and YFSETQ. The CDR3 is CASSWLADSSYEQYF.

The chain links TRBV29-1 to TRBJ2-7; TCRdb lists TRBD2, though no DNA is available to test this call. Germline CDR1 and CDR2: SQVTM and ANQGSEA. The length of the CDR3 is 16 residues. CDR3 protein: CSAEGLAGGPWNEQYF.

CDR3 sequence: CASSNPQVSNTEAFF. V gene TRBV5-1 combines with J gene TRBJ1-1; TCRdb picks TRBD1, but there is no DNA to check that call. CDR1 and CDR2 (germline): SGHRS, YFSETQ. This CDR3 region has 15 residues.

The chain is built from TRBV5-8 and TRBJ2-7. The germline V gene encodes CDR1 SGHTS and CDR2 YDEGEE. The CDR3 is made up of 13 amino acids. The CDR3: CASSLTVTYEQYF.

CDR3 sequence: CASSFPPGQGSKNIQYF. V is TRBV28 and J is TRBJ2-4; TCRdb outputs TRBD1, but without DNA this stays unchecked. Germline V gives CDR1 MDHEN, CDR2 SYDVKM. The CDR3 contains 17 residues.

The rearrangement uses TRBV7-3 and TRBJ2-2; TCRdb outputs TRBD2, but without DNA this stays unchecked. The CDR3 length is 16 residues. Germline V lookup: CDR1 SGHTA, CDR2 FQGTGA. CDR3: CASSQVQRVNTGELFF.

The V call is TRBV7-8, the J call TRBJ2-7; TCRdb designates TRBD1, a call that cannot be tested without DNA. The CDR3 is 15 amino acids. The germline V gene encodes CDR1 SGHVS and CDR2 FQNEAQ. The chain's CDR3 is CASSLLPWGDHEQYF. The variable domain in full, completed from reference TRBV7-8 and TRBJ2-7, reads GAGVSQSPRYKVAKRGQDVALRCDPISGHVSLFWYQQALGQGPEFLTYFQNEAQLDKSGLPSDRFFAERPEGSVSTLKIQRTQQEDSAVYLCASSLLPWGDHEQYFGPGTRLTVT.